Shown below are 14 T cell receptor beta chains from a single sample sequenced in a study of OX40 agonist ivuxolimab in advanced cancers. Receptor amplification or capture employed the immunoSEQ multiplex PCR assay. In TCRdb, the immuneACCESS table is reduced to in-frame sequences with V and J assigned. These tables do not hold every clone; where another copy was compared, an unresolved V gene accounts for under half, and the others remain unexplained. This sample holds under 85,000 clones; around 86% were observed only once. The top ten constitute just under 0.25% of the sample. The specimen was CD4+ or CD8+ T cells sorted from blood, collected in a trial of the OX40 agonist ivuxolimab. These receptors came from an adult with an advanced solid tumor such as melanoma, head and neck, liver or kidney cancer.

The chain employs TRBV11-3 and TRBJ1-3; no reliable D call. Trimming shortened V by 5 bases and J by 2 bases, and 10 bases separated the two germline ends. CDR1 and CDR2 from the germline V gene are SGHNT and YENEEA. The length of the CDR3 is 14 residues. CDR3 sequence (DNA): TGTGCCAGCAGCGGAGGTGGGGCTGGAAACACCATATATTTT. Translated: CASSGGGAGNTIYF. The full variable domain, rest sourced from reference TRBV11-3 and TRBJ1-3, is EAGVVQSPRYKIIEKKQPVAFWCNPISGHNTLYWYLQNLGQGPELLIRYENEEAVDDSQLPKDRFSAERLKGVDSTLKIQPAELGDSAVYLCASSGGGAGNTIYFGEGSWLTVV.

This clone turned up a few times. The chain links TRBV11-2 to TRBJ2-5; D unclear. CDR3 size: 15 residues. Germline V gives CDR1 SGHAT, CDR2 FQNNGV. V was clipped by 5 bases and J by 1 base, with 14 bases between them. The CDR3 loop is CASSTRAVVQETQYF. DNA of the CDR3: TGTGCCAGCAGCACCCGGGCAGTAGTCCAAGAGACCCAGTACTTC.

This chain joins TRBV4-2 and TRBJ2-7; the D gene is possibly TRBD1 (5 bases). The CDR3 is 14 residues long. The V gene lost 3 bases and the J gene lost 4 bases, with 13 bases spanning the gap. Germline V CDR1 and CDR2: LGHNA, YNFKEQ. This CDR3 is CASSQGPQEYEQYF. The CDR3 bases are TGTGCCAGCAGCCAGGGGCCTCAAGAGTACGAGCAGTACTTC.

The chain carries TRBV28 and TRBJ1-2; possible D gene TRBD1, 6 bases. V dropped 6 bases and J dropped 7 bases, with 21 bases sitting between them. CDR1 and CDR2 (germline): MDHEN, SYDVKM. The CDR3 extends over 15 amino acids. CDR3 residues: CASRTPAGGASGYTF. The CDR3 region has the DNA TGTGCCAGCAGGACCCCCGCCGGGGGCGCGAGTGGCTACACCTTC.

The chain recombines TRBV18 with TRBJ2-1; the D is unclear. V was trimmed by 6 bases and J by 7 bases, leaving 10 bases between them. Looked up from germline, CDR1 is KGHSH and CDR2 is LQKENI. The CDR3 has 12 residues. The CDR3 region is CASSPAINEQFF. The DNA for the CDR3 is TGTGCCAGCTCTCCGGCGATTAATGAGCAGTTCTTC.

The CDR3 loop is CASSLDFGTAETQYF. DNA for the CDR3: TGCGCCAGCAGCTTGGATTTCGGGACAGCAGAGACCCAGTACTTC. The chain uses TRBV5-1 and TRBJ2-5, with TRBD1 matching over 7 bases. Germline CDR1 and CDR2: SGHRS and YFSETQ. The CDR3 has 15 amino acids. The V segment lost 0 bases and the J segment 4 bases; nucleotides outside the gene matches: 6. The variable domain in full, with the rest retrieved from reference TRBV5-1 and TRBJ2-5, is KAGVTQTPRYLIKTRGQQVTLSCSPISGHRSVSWYQQTPGQGLQFLFEYFSETQRNKGNFPGRFSGRQFSNSRSEMNVSTLELGDSALYLCASSLDFGTAETQYFGPGTRLLVL.

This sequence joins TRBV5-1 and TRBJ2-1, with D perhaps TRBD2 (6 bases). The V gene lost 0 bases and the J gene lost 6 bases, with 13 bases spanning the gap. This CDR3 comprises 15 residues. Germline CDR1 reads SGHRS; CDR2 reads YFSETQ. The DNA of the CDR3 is TGCGCCAGCAGCTTGGCCCCGAGGGAGGTCAATGAGCAGTTCTTC. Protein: CASSLAPREVNEQFF.

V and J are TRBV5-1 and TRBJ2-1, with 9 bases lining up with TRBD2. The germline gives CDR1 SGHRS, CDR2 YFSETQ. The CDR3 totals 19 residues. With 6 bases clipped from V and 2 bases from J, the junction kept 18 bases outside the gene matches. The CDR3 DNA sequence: TGCGCCAGCACCCTGGCGGGCGGGAGGGGTTTGGGGGCCTACAATGAGCAGTTCTTC. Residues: CASTLAGGRGLGAYNEQFF. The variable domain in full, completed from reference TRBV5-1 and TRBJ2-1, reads KAGVTQTPRYLIKTRGQQVTLSCSPISGHRSVSWYQQTPGQGLQFLFEYFSETQRNKGNFPGRFSGRQFSNSRSEMNVSTLELGDSALYLCASTLAGGRGLGAYNEQFFGPGTRLTVL.

CDR3 protein: CASSAYTEQYF. The CDR3 DNA reads TGTGCCAGCAGCGCCTACACCGAGCAGTACTTC. The V and J genes are TRBV11-1 and TRBJ2-7; D is ambiguous. CDR3 size: 11 residues. V was pared by 5 bases and J by 6 bases, with 8 bases between. From germline, CDR1 is SGHAT and CDR2 FQDESV (reference sequence).

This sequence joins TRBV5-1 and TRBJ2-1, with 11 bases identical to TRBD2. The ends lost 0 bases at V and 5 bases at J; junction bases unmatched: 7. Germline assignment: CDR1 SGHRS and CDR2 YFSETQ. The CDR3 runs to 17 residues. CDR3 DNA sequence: TGCGCCAGCAGCTTGGGGGGACTAGCGGAGCGTAACAATGAGCAGTTCTTC. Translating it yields CASSLGGLAERNNEQFF.

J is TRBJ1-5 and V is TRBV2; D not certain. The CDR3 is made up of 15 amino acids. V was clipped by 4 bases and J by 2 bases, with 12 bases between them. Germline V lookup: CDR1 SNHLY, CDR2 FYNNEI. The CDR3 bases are TGTGCCAGCAGTGTAGGAGTGACCGGCAATCAGCCCCAGCATTTT. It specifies CASSVGVTGNQPQHF.

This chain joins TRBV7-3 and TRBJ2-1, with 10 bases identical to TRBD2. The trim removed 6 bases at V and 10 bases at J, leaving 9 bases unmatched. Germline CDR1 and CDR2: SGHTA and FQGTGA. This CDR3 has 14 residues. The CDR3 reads CASSTLAGVREQFF. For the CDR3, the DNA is TGTGCCAGCAGTACCCTAGCGGGAGTGAGGGAGCAGTTCTTC.

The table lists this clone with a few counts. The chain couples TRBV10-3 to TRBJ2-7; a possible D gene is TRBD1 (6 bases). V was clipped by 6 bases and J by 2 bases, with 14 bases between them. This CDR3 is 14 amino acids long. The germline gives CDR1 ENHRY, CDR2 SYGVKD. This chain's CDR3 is CAISAWDTTYEQYF. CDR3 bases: TGTGCCATCAGCGCCTGGGACACTACCTACGAGCAGTACTTC.

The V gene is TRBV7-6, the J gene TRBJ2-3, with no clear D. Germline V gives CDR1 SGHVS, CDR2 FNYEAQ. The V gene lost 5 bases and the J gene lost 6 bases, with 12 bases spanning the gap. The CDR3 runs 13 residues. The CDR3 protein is CASSLLLGDTQYF. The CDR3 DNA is TGTGCCAGCAGCCTACTCCTTGGCGATACGCAGTATTTT.